The 20 T cell receptor beta chains below come from one sample, sequenced in a study of CD8 T cells in Susac syndrome. When the RNA was reverse transcribed, random hexamers were used with an input of about 0.5 to 1 ug. TCRdb re-called the immunoSEQ multiplex PCR reads with MiXCR, one entry per CDR3 protein. The table records roughly 130,000 distinct CDR3 sequences, about 94% of them present only once. Sequenced: CD4+ T cells from PBMCs. The receptors shown here come from a human donor with multiple sclerosis.

The gene calls are TRBV4-1 and TRBJ1-1; D gene uncertain. The CDR3 consists of 17 residues. CDR1 and CDR2 from the germline V gene are MGHRA and YSYEKL. Trimming removed 1 base from V and 0 bases from J, with 15 bases in between. The CDR3 loop is CASSQGPLREVNTEAFF. The CDR3 DNA reads TGCGCCAGCAGCCAAGGTCCTCTGAGGGAGGTGAACACTGAAGCTTTCTTT.

This sequence joins TRBV28 and TRBJ2-7; 7 nucleotides align to TRBD1. V lost 6 bases, J lost 12 bases, and 8 bases stayed unmatched. The CDR3 is 11 amino acids. CDR1 is MDHEN, CDR2 SYDVKM, per germline. Written as DNA, the CDR3 is TGTGCCAGCAGGGCCTGGGACAGTTGGTACTTC. Its translation is CASRAWDSWYF.

The chain recombines TRBV11-2 with TRBJ2-3; D is undetermined. This CDR3 spans 15 amino acids. The V end was cut by 5 bases, the J end by 7 bases, with 19 bases between. Germline V gene lookup returns CDR1 SGHAT and CDR2 FQNNGV. CDR3 protein: CASSRNPEVMNTQYF. The CDR3 DNA reads TGTGCCAGCAGCCGGAACCCCGAAGTGATGAATACGCAGTATTTT.

This sequence joins TRBV27 and TRBJ1-1; 8 bases are shared with TRBD1. V lost 3 bases and J lost 5; bases outside the gene matches: 5. This CDR3 has 14 residues. Germline V gene lookup returns CDR1 MNHEY and CDR2 SMNVEV (reference sequence). The CDR3 spells CASSLDRAGTEAFF. The CDR3 bases are TGTGCCAGCAGTTTGGACAGGGCGGGTACTGAAGCTTTCTTT.

The chain has TRBV4-1 and TRBJ1-2; D gene unclear. Looked up from germline, CDR1 is MGHRA and CDR2 is YSYEKL. This CDR3 contains 15 residues. The V end was cut by 3 bases, the J end by 6 bases, with 17 bases between. The CDR3 DNA is TGCGCCAGCAGCCACCCCAACCGGGAGAGAAATGGCTACACCTTC. This sequence encodes CASSHPNRERNGYTF.

The CDR3 loop reads CASRRTTTGMEQYF. DNA for the CDR3: TGTGCCAGTCGCCGAACCACTACAGGGATGGAGCAGTACTTC. The chain combines TRBV19 with TRBJ2-7; D might be TRBD1 (6 bases). Germline assignment: CDR1 LNHDA and CDR2 SQIVND (reference sequence). V was shortened by 8 bases and J by 7 bases, with 21 bases between the two germline ends. The CDR3 length is 14 residues.

This sequence joins TRBV2 and TRBJ1-4, with D possibly matching TRBD1 (6 bases). The CDR3 loop spans 13 amino acids. Germline V CDR1 and CDR2: SNHLY, FYNNEI. Trimming pared 3 bases from V and 7 bases from J, leaving 9 bases between. The CDR3 is CASSEAGAEKLFF. In nucleotides, the CDR3 is TGTGCCAGCAGTGAGGCGGGGGCTGAAAAACTGTTTTTT.

The chain employs TRBV27 and TRBJ2-3; D call uncertain. The CDR3 contains 14 residues. V gave up 2 bases and J gave up 2 bases, with 8 bases separating them. Germline V lookup: CDR1 MNHEY, CDR2 SMNVEV (reference sequence). The CDR3 reads CASSLNGFTDTQYF. CDR3 DNA sequence: TGTGCCAGCAGTTTAAACGGCTTCACAGATACGCAGTATTTT.

The V gene is TRBV5-4, the J gene TRBJ2-5; TRBD1 is a possible D gene (6 bases). The V and J ends lost 2 bases and 0 bases respectively, with 8 bases between them. In germline, CDR1 is SGHNT, CDR2 YYREEE (reference sequence). This CDR3 comprises 14 residues. Here the CDR3 reads CASSLQGDQETQYF. CDR3 nucleotide sequence: TGTGCCAGCAGCTTACAGGGTGACCAAGAGACCCAGTACTTC.

This chain links TRBV10-3 with TRBJ2-2, with 8 bases aligning to TRBD1. The germline CDR1 and CDR2 sequences are ENHRY and SYGVKD. The junction had 6 bases not matched to a gene; V was cut back by 11 bases and J by 1 base. The CDR3 spans 14 residues. The CDR3 coding sequence is TGTGCCGCCCACAGGGGGATGAACACCGGGGAGCTGTTTTTT. Translated: CAAHRGMNTGELFF.

The V call is TRBV25-1, the J call TRBJ2-7, with D uncertain. CDR1 MGHDK and CDR2 SYGVNS come from the germline V gene. The CDR3 is 14 residues long. Trimming removed 1 base from V and 2 bases from J, with 9 bases in between. This CDR3 reads CASSESGGAYEQYF. The CDR3 nucleotides are TGTGCCAGCAGTGAATCGGGCGGAGCCTACGAGCAGTACTTC.

This clonotype appeared a few times. The J gene is TRBJ2-1, the V gene TRBV4-1, with 7 bases matching TRBD1. CDR3 length: 13 amino acids. The germline V gene encodes CDR1 MGHRA and CDR2 YSYEKL. V lost 5 bases, J lost 7 bases, and 5 bases stayed unmatched. The CDR3 coding sequence is TGCGCCAGCAGCTCAGAACAGGGGAATGAGCAGTTCTTC. It yields the protein CASSSEQGNEQFF.

The V and J genes are TRBV7-6 and TRBJ2-3; D is unclear. CDR3 size: 16 residues. The germline CDR1 and CDR2 sequences are SGHVS and FNYEAQ. V lost 5 bases to trimming and J lost 4 bases, with 19 bases between them. CDR3 amino acids: CASSPIKGRSSDTQYF. DNA of the CDR3: TGTGCCAGCAGCCCCATCAAGGGTAGGAGCTCAGATACGCAGTATTTT.

This chain connects TRBV3-1 to TRBJ1-1; a weak D match, TRBD1 (5 bases). The V gene lost 7 bases and the J gene lost 4 bases, with 10 bases spanning the gap. The CDR3 sequence is 12 residues long. The V gene's germline CDR1 is LGHDT and CDR2 YNNKEL (reference sequence). The DNA for the CDR3 is TGTGCCAGCACGGGGGAAGGCACTGAAGCTTTCTTT. Amino acids: CASTGEGTEAFF.

The chain is built from TRBV18 and TRBJ2-5; D not certain. The CDR3 is 11 residues long. V dropped 5 bases and J dropped 5 bases, with 6 bases sitting between them. Germline V CDR1 and CDR2: KGHSH, LQKENI. CDR3 loop: CASSAAETQYF. The DNA of the CDR3 is TGTGCCAGCTCAGCGGCTGAGACCCAGTACTTC.

The chain joins TRBV3-1 to TRBJ2-2; 11 bases fit TRBD2. J gave up 5 bases and V 1 base, and 3 bases lay outside the gene matches. Germline values: CDR1 LGHDT, CDR2 YNNKEL (reference sequence). The CDR3 has 16 residues. In nucleotides, the CDR3 is TGTGCCAGCAGCCAAGGACTAGCGGGAACGACCGGGGAGCTGTTTTTT. This codes for CASSQGLAGTTGELFF.

The chain employs TRBV20-1 and TRBJ2-1; the match to TRBD2 covers 8 bases. The CDR3 extends over 15 amino acids. The germline V gene encodes CDR1 DFQATT and CDR2 SNEGSKA (reference sequence). Trimming cost V 1 base and J 0 bases; bases outside gene matches: 2. The CDR3, as DNA: TGCAGTGCTAGAGTAGCGGGAAGCTCCTACAATGAGCAGTTCTTC. Translated, it gives CSARVAGSSYNEQFF.

The V gene is TRBV7-2, the J gene TRBJ2-5, with D perhaps matching TRBD1 or TRBD2 (6 bases each). Trimming shortened V by 3 bases and J by 7 bases, and 18 bases separated the two germline ends. This CDR3 region has 15 residues. The germline V gene has CDR1 SGHTA and CDR2 FQGNSA. The CDR3 is CASSLLGIRGGTQYF. CDR3 nucleotides: TGTGCCAGCAGCTTGCTGGGAATCAGGGGAGGGACCCAGTACTTC.

CDR3 nucleotide sequence: TGCGCCAGCAGCTTGCCCACGGGGACCTACACAGATACGCAGTATTTT. Its protein product is CASSLPTGTYTDTQYF. The chain recombines TRBV5-1 with TRBJ2-3, with D possibly being TRBD1 or TRBD2 (5 bases each). This CDR3 has 16 residues. Germline V gives CDR1 SGHRS, CDR2 YFSETQ. Trimming left V 1 base short and J 2 bases short, with 14 bases between.

This chain links TRBV7-9 with TRBJ2-1; D remains unclear. V lost 5 bases and J lost 4, with 12 bases in between. From germline, CDR1 is SEHNR and CDR2 FQNEAQ (reference sequence). This CDR3 contains 14 residues. This CDR3 reads CASSPSEVYNEQFF. DNA of the CDR3: TGTGCCAGCAGCCCTAGTGAAGTTTACAATGAGCAGTTCTTC.